This is a list of T cell receptor beta chains from one sample in a study of technical replicates of blood from several donors. The table came from immunoSEQ multiplex PCR; TCRdb's copy has only in-frame clones and leaves some out. This table holds around 100,000 clones, around 96% found once. Material: T cells isolated from PBMCs. All receptors come from a human donor in good health. Both conserved end residues are part of each CDR3. A D gene is named only where the DNA matches it firmly. The size of a clone is reported for some rows only, either as once, few or many, or as a class for expanded clones.

j_call clone_size d_call v_call cdr3_aa cdr3_nt
TRBJ2-3 - - TRBV6-6 CASSQPGSPSTDTQYF TGTGCCAGCAGTCAACCCGGGTCCCCGAGCACAGATACGCAGTATTTT
TRBJ2-1 - TRBD2 TRBV9 CASSVGVGLAGDFRFF TGTGCCAGCAGCGTAGGAGTGGGACTAGCGGGAGATTTTCGGTTCTTC
TRBJ2-3 - TRBD2 TRBV15 CATSRGTSGSTDTQYF TGTGCCACCAGCAGAGGGACTAGCGGTAGCACAGATACGCAGTATTTT
TRBJ2-1 - - TRBV9 CASSVVTTYNEQFF TGTGCCAGCAGCGTAGTGACTACCTACAATGAGCAGTTCTTC
TRBJ1-1 - TRBD1 TRBV5-1 CASSLGDRNTEAFF TGCGCCAGCAGCTTAGGGGACAGGAACACTGAAGCTTTCTTT
TRBJ2-1 - TRBD2 TRBV25-1 CASSDTPGLATYYNEQFF TGTGCCAGCAGTGACACTCCGGGACTAGCGACTTATTACAATGAGCAGTTCTTC
TRBJ1-1 - - TRBV2 CASSSEGVIGFF TGTGCCAGCTCGTCAGAAGGGGTAATTGGTTTCTTT
TRBJ2-3 - - TRBV10-3 CAISESNDRGTQYF TGTGCCATCAGTGAGTCGAACGACCGGGGTACGCAGTATTTT
TRBJ1-5 - - TRBV2 CASGPGVGQPQHF TGTGCCAGCGGACCGGGGGTCGGTCAGCCCCAGCATTTT
TRBJ1-4 - TRBD1 TRBV19 CASRHRDRGNEKLFF TGTGCCAGTCGACACCGGGACAGGGGTAATGAAAAACTGTTTTTT
TRBJ2-7 - TRBD2 TRBV9 CASSVEDGGGGYEQYF TGTGCCAGCAGCGTAGAAGATGGGGGGGGAGGTTACGAGCAGTACTTC
TRBJ1-3 - TRBD1 TRBV28 CASRGQGVPNSGNTIYF TGTGCCAGCAGAGGACAGGGGGTCCCAAACTCTGGAAACACCATATATTTT
TRBJ1-1 - - TRBV9 CASSVAQGVGTEAFF TGTGCCAGCAGCGTAGCTCAGGGTGTAGGCACTGAAGCTTTCTTT
TRBJ2-1 - - TRBV27 CASSLARDEQFF TGTGCCAGCAGTTTAGCCAGGGATGAGCAGTTCTTC
TRBJ2-7 once TRBD1 TRBV5-1 CASSPGDRDHEQYF TGCGCCAGCAGCCCCGGGGACAGGGACCACGAGCAGTACTTC
TRBJ1-1 few - TRBV30 CAWREQATGIF TGTGCCTGGAGGGAACAGGCAACAGGAATCTTT
TRBJ2-6 - - TRBV5-1 CASSSVSSPGANVLTF TGCGCCAGCAGCTCGGTCTCGAGTCCTGGGGCCAACGTCCTGACTTTC
TRBJ2-2 - - TRBV7-2 CASNQRTGELFF TGTGCCAGCAACCAGCGGACCGGGGAGCTGTTTTTT
TRBJ2-1 - - TRBV5-6 CASSRPGIGEQFF TGTGCCAGCAGCCGCCCCGGGATCGGTGAGCAGTTCTTC
TRBJ1-4 - - TRBV2 CASSEGAYEKLFF TGTGCCAGCAGTGAAGGGGCCTATGAAAAACTGTTTTTT
TRBJ2-1 - - TRBV28 CASSQFYNEQFF TGTGCCAGCAGCCAATTTTACAATGAGCAGTTCTTC
TRBJ2-7 - - TRBV10-2 CASSVGQITYEQYF TGCGCCAGCAGTGTTGGGCAGATAACCTACGAGCAGTACTTC
TRBJ2-7 - - TRBV6-1 CASSHPVVTYEQYF TGTGCCAGCAGCCACCCAGTGGTCACCTACGAGCAGTACTTC
TRBJ2-2 - TRBD2 TRBV9 CASSVKREVRTGELFF TGTGCCAGCAGCGTAAAGCGGGAGGTGAGGACCGGGGAGCTGTTTTTT
TRBJ2-5 - TRBD2 TRBV7-3 CASSLVAGGEETQYF TGTGCCAGCAGCTTAGTAGCGGGAGGGGAAGAGACCCAGTACTTC
TRBJ2-7 - TRBD1 TRBV11-1 CASSLGTAGYEQYF TGTGCCAGCAGCTTGGGGACAGCCGGCTACGAGCAGTACTTC
TRBJ2-7 - - TRBV27 CASSLSRGPYEQYF TGTGCCAGCAGTTTATCTCGGGGTCCCTACGAGCAGTACTTC
TRBJ2-5 - - TRBV6-6 CATGVIATQETQYF TGTGCCACCGGAGTGATAGCAACTCAAGAGACCCAGTACTTC
TRBJ2-7 - TRBD2 TRBV2 CATKKGTSGIYEQYF TGTGCCACAAAAAAAGGGACTAGCGGAATCTACGAGCAGTACTTC
TRBJ2-1 - - TRBV7-9 CASSLAPGSGSGNEQFF TGTGCCAGCAGCTTAGCCCCCGGAAGTGGATCGGGCAATGAGCAGTTCTTC
TRBJ2-7 - TRBD2 TRBV4-1 CASSQAAGASEQYF TGCGCCAGCAGCCAAGCTGCGGGAGCCTCCGAGCAGTACTTC
TRBJ1-1 - - TRBV27 CASSWSQGGTEAFF TGTGCCAGCAGTTGGTCGCAAGGAGGGACTGAAGCTTTCTTT
TRBJ2-4 - TRBD2 TRBV9 CASSVGEREINIQYF TGTGCCAGCAGCGTAGGCGAGCGGGAGATAAACATTCAGTACTTC
TRBJ2-5 - TRBD2 TRBV11-3 CASTRLAGIQETQYF TGTGCCAGCACTCGACTAGCGGGCATCCAAGAGACCCAGTACTTC
TRBJ2-7 - - TRBV6-1 CASSGLDRSYEQYF TGTGCCAGCAGCGGACTGGACCGTTCCTACGAGCAGTACTTC
TRBJ2-3 - - TRBV27 CASRRLNTDTQYF TGTGCCAGCAGGCGGTTAAACACAGATACGCAGTATTTT
TRBJ2-3 - TRBD1 TRBV29-1 CSVGTGTSTDTQYF TGCAGCGTTGGGACAGGGACCTCCACAGATACGCAGTATTTT
TRBJ2-3 - TRBD2 TRBV7-3 CASSLGLGAGEGDTQYF TGTGCCAGCAGCTTAGGTCTTGGTGCGGGAGAGGGAGATACGCAGTATTTT
TRBJ2-3 - - TRBV7-8 CASSPTRDSPTDTQYF TGTGCCAGCAGCCCTACCCGGGACTCTCCCACAGATACGCAGTATTTT
TRBJ1-1 - - TRBV9 CASSVAGNTEAFF TGTGCCAGCAGCGTAGCGGGGAACACTGAAGCTTTCTTT
TRBJ1-1 - TRBD1 TRBV14 CASSQEGQEDTEAFF TGTGCCAGCAGCCAAGAGGGACAGGAGGACACTGAAGCTTTCTTT
TRBJ2-7 - TRBD2 TRBV9 CASSHPSGTSGPLSYEQYF TGTGCCAGCAGCCACCCCTCCGGGACTAGCGGGCCTTTGTCCTACGAGCAGTACTTC
TRBJ2-7 - TRBD2 TRBV11-2 CASSLQREAYEQYF TGTGCCAGCAGCTTACAGCGGGAGGCCTACGAGCAGTACTTC